Each of the 28 T cell receptor beta chains below was sequenced from the same sample in a study of blood T cell repertoires in COVID-19. Assay: immunoSEQ multiplex PCR; the TCRdb copy retains only in-frame clones and omits some. Of approximately 300,000 clones in the sample, 85% to 90% were seen once. The sample consisted of PBMCs or T cells enriched from blood (not recorded which). Source of these receptors: a woman between 18 and 30 years old who had recovered from COVID-19.

The rearrangement uses TRBV29-1 and TRBJ2-7; TRBD2 agrees at 8 bases. Trimming took 6 bases from V and 7 from J; bases not matched to a gene: 14. Per germline, CDR1 SQVTM and CDR2 ANQGSEA. The CDR3 extends over 14 amino acids. The CDR3 DNA follows: TGCAGCGTATTTCTGGCGGGAGGTTCGGGGGAGCAGTACTTC. It is translated as CSVFLAGGSGEQYF.

V gene TRBV30 combines with J gene TRBJ2-7; D gene unclear. There are 12 residues in the CDR3. Germline values: CDR1 GTSNPN, CDR2 SVGIG (reference sequence). Trimming cost V 2 bases and J 2 bases, with 7 bases left between them. This CDR3 is CAWSYGAYEQYF. As DNA, the CDR3 is TGTGCCTGGAGTTACGGAGCCTACGAGCAGTACTTC.

The chain couples TRBV11-2 to TRBJ2-2; 8 bases map to TRBD2. This CDR3 contains 16 residues. The V and J ends lost 1 base and 6 bases, in that order; junction bases with no gene match: 7. CDR1 SGHAT and CDR2 FQNNGV come from the germline V gene. In DNA, the CDR3 is TGTGCCAGCAGCTTAGTACGCGGGGGGACGGCCGGGGAGCTGTTTTTT. This sequence encodes CASSLVRGGTAGELFF.

V and J are TRBV9 and TRBJ1-6; no clear D gene. V was pared by 3 bases and J by 0 bases, with 13 bases between. This CDR3 is 17 amino acids long. From germline, CDR1 is SGDLS and CDR2 YYNGEE. The DNA for the CDR3 is TGTGCCAGCAGCGAAGGACGTACTAGCTCCTATAATTCACCCCTCCACTTT. This translates into CASSEGRTSSYNSPLHF.

The chain joins TRBV5-8 to TRBJ2-3; 11 positions agree with TRBD1. Germline CDR1 SGHTS, CDR2 YDEGEE. Trimming removed 4 bases from V and 4 bases from J; junction bases left unmatched: 8. This CDR3 contains 16 residues. The CDR3 loop reads CASSPLGGQGADTQYF. In nucleotides, the CDR3 is TGTGCCAGCAGCCCCTTAGGGGGACAGGGGGCAGATACGCAGTATTTT.

The CDR3 spells CASSSGDRSYNEQFF. The CDR3 coding sequence is TGTGCCAGCAGCTCAGGGGACCGGTCCTACAATGAGCAGTTCTTC. The chain links TRBV7-6 to TRBJ2-1, with D perhaps matching TRBD1 (6 bases). This CDR3 spans 15 amino acids. Germline CDR1 reads SGHVS; CDR2 reads FNYEAQ. V was trimmed by 4 bases and J by 1 base, leaving 11 bases between them.

V is TRBV30 and J is TRBJ1-2; D may be TRBD1 (6 bases). The CDR3 is 13 residues long. In germline, CDR1 is GTSNPN, CDR2 SVGIG (reference sequence). V lost 2 bases, J lost 7 bases, and 14 bases lay in between. CDR3 loop: CAWSPGGHRGYTF. CDR3 DNA: TGTGCCTGGAGTCCGGGGGGGCACCGTGGCTACACCTTC. The full variable domain, completed using reference TRBV30 and TRBJ1-2, is SQTIHQWPATLVQPVGSPLSLECTVEGTSNPNLYWYRQAAGRGLQLLFYSVGIGQISSEVPQNLSASRPQDRQFILSSKKLLLSDSGFYLCAWSPGGHRGYTFGSGTRLTVV.

The V and J genes are TRBV10-3 and TRBJ2-1, with 11 bases matching TRBD2. The CDR3 loop spans 12 amino acids. Germline trimming cut 6 bases from V and 10 bases from J; bases unmatched to any gene: 2. CDR1 ENHRY and CDR2 SYGVKD come from the germline V gene. In nucleotides, the CDR3 is TGTGCCATCAGCGCTAGCGGGAGGGAGCAGTTCTTC. Translation gives CAISASGREQFF.

The chain recombines TRBV28 with TRBJ1-3, with D tentatively TRBD1 (6 bases). Germline V gives CDR1 MDHEN, CDR2 SYDVKM. This CDR3 has 13 residues. V was clipped by 7 bases and J by 3 bases, with 10 bases between them. CDR3 nucleotides: TGTGCCAGCACCCTCAGGGGTGGAAACACCATATATTTT. It codes for CASTLRGGNTIYF.

The V gene is TRBV7-9, the J gene TRBJ2-3, with 7 bases identical to TRBD1. The CDR3 is 11 amino acids. Looked up from germline, CDR1 is SEHNR and CDR2 is FQNEAQ (reference sequence). Unmatched junction bases numbered 7, after V lost 5 bases and J lost 14 bases. The CDR3 DNA reads as TGTGCCAGCAGCGGAGGACAGGCTCCGTATTTT. It codes for CASSGGQAPYF. The whole variable domain, filled in from reference TRBV7-9 and TRBJ2-3, reads DTGVSQNPRHKITKRGQNVTFRCDPISEHNRLYWYRQTLGQGPEFLTYFQNEAQLEKSRLLSDRFSAERPKGSFSTLEIQRTEQGDSAMYLCASSGGQAPYFGPGTRLTVL.

This CDR3 reads CAWKAPGGPLHF. In nucleotides, the CDR3 is TGTGCCTGGAAAGCCCCGGGAGGTCCCCTCCACTTT. The chain couples TRBV30 to TRBJ1-6, with no clear D. V lost 4 bases, J lost 13 bases, and 14 bases lay in between. CDR3 length equals 12 residues. Germline values: CDR1 GTSNPN, CDR2 SVGIG (reference sequence). Combining the CDR3 with reference TRBV30 and TRBJ1-6 gives the whole variable domain SQTIHQWPATLVQPVGSPLSLECTVEGTSNPNLYWYRQAAGRGLQLLFYSVGIGQISSEVPQNLSASRPQDRQFILSSKKLLLSDSGFYLCAWKAPGGPLHFGNGTRLTVT.

The rearrangement uses TRBV27 and TRBJ2-3; 12 bases fit TRBD2. The CDR3 is made up of 15 amino acids. Trimming removed 4 bases from V and 4 bases from J; junction bases left unmatched: 3. Germline CDR1 reads MNHEY; CDR2 reads SMNVEV (reference sequence). Written as DNA, the CDR3 is TGTGCCAGCAGTTCTCTAGCGGGGGGGCCAGATACGCAGTATTTT. Its protein product is CASSSLAGGPDTQYF.

This chain links TRBV6-5 with TRBJ2-1; no clear D gene. This CDR3 region has 15 residues. Trimming stripped 5 bases from V and 0 bases from J, with 11 bases between. CDR1 MNHEY and CDR2 SVGAGI come from the germline V gene. The CDR3: CASSPLLSSYNEQFF. CDR3 nucleotides: TGTGCCAGCAGTCCTCTCCTAAGCTCCTACAATGAGCAGTTCTTC.

The V call is TRBV9, the J call TRBJ1-2, with a possible D match to TRBD1 (6 bases). CDR3 length equals 15 residues. Trimming stripped 3 bases from V and 6 bases from J, with 18 bases between. Germline V gene data show CDR1 as SGDLS and CDR2 as YYNGEE. Here the CDR3 reads CASSGIQGGLDGYTF. The CDR3 coding sequence is TGTGCCAGCAGCGGCATACAGGGTGGTTTGGATGGCTACACCTTC.

V gene TRBV5-1 combines with J gene TRBJ2-7, with 11 bases fitting TRBD2. V was pared by 3 bases and J by 1 base, with 0 bases of the junction left unmatched. Germline loops: CDR1 SGHRS, CDR2 YFSETQ. This CDR3 has 14 residues. CDR3 bases: TGCGCCAGCAGCTCTAGCGGGAGGTCCTACGAGCAGTACTTC. Protein product: CASSSSGRSYEQYF.

This clone was recorded only once. This chain links TRBV30 with TRBJ2-5, with 16 bases identical to TRBD2. The CDR3 extends over 19 amino acids. Germline assignment: CDR1 GTSNPN and CDR2 SVGIG (reference sequence). V was clipped by 0 bases and J by 5 bases; unmatched bases: 12. In DNA form, the CDR3 reads TGTGCCTGGAGTGTACCCCCGGGACTAGCGGGAGGGCCATGGGAGACCCAGTACTTC. Translation gives CAWSVPPGLAGGPWETQYF.

This chain joins TRBV6-5 and TRBJ2-3, with 8 nucleotides matching TRBD2. The CDR3 totals 15 residues. Trimming removed 0 bases from V and 7 bases from J; junction bases left unmatched: 6. CDR1 is MNHEY and CDR2 is SVGAGI in the germline V gene. The CDR3, as DNA: TGTGCCAGCAGTTACTCGGGAGCGGGAGAAAATACGCAGTATTTT. Translating gives CASSYSGAGENTQYF.

Written as DNA, the CDR3 is TGTGCCAGCAGTATCACAGGGGGCGCTTCGGCCCAGTACTTC. Amino acid sequence: CASSITGGASAQYF. The J gene is TRBJ2-5, the V gene TRBV27; 9 bases map to TRBD1. The J segment lost 9 bases and the V segment lost 5 bases, leaving 10 bases of the junction unmatched. The V gene's germline CDR1 is MNHEY and CDR2 SMNVEV (reference sequence). The CDR3 runs 14 residues.

The J gene is TRBJ1-1, the V gene TRBV7-8; 7 positions match TRBD1. The V and J ends lost 1 base and 4 bases, in that order; junction bases with no gene match: 12. Looked up from germline, CDR1 is SGHVS and CDR2 is FQNEAQ. The CDR3 contains 17 residues. CDR3 residues: CASSLGVAGQTFTEAFF. Written as DNA, the CDR3 is TGTGCCAGCAGCTTAGGAGTAGCGGGACAGACGTTCACTGAAGCTTTCTTT.

The chain combines TRBV29-1 with TRBJ1-2; TRBD1 matches at 9 bases. The CDR3 runs 13 residues. Germline CDR1 SQVTM, CDR2 ANQGSEA. J lost 4 bases, V lost 4 bases, and 4 bases had no gene match. The CDR3 nucleotides read TGCAGCGTTGGGACAGGGGCGTTCTATGGCTACACCTTC. This gives the protein CSVGTGAFYGYTF.

The V and J genes are TRBV24-1 and TRBJ1-2, with 9 bases matching TRBD1. V lost 9 bases, J lost 5 bases, and 6 bases stayed unmatched. The V gene's germline CDR1 is KGHDR and CDR2 SFDVKD. CDR3 length: 13 amino acids. CDR3 in amino acids: CATQGTGSYGYTF. CDR3 coding DNA: TGTGCCACCCAGGGGACAGGGTCATATGGCTACACCTTC.

The count of this clone is one. In DNA, the CDR3 is TGTGCCAGTTCGCCGCAGGGATTAGTATCGAATGAGCAGTTCTTC. Amino acid sequence: CASSPQGLVSNEQFF. The V call is TRBV2, the J call TRBJ2-1, with a tentative D call TRBD1 (5 bases). V lost 9 bases, J lost 7 bases, and 22 bases lay in between. CDR3 length equals 15 residues. Per germline, CDR1 SNHLY and CDR2 FYNNEI.

The gene calls are TRBV9 and TRBJ2-3; TRBD2 agrees at 7 bases. This CDR3 contains 16 residues. The V and J ends lost 3 bases and 4 bases, in that order; junction bases with no gene match: 11. Germline V gene data show CDR1 as SGDLS and CDR2 as YYNGEE. The chain's CDR3 is CASSARGGDRADTQYF. The CDR3 nucleotides are TGTGCCAGCAGCGCTCGGGGAGGGGATCGCGCAGATACGCAGTATTTT.

This clone was counted a single time. This sequence joins TRBV29-1 and TRBJ1-2; D is unresolved. The V gene's germline CDR1 is SQVTM and CDR2 ANQGSEA. Trimming removed 5 bases from V and 4 bases from J, with 17 bases in between. The CDR3 totals 14 residues. As DNA, the CDR3 is TGCAGCGTTTCCAAAACGGGGTTTGCCTATGGCTACACCTTC. Protein product: CSVSKTGFAYGYTF.

V usage is TRBV28 and J usage is TRBJ2-7; D call uncertain. The germline V gene has CDR1 MDHEN and CDR2 SYDVKM. The CDR3 totals 11 residues. V lost 8 bases and J 3 bases, leaving 8 bases between the germline ends. CDR3 sequence: CASRQYYEQYF. The CDR3 coding sequence is TGTGCCAGCCGACAATACTACGAGCAGTACTTC.

The chain joins TRBV7-3 to TRBJ1-3, with D tentatively TRBD1 (6 bases). The V gene lost 3 bases and the J gene lost 4 bases, with 10 bases spanning the gap. The length of the CDR3 is 14 residues. From germline, CDR1 is SGHTA and CDR2 FQGTGA. This CDR3 reads CASSLGGPGNTIYF. DNA of the CDR3: TGTGCCAGCAGCTTGGGGGGGCCCGGAAACACCATATATTTT.

CDR3 loop: CASSRRYGLTF. CDR3 nucleotide sequence: TGTGCCAGCAGCCGGAGGTACGGACTCACCTTC. This rearrangement joins TRBV3-1 (or the pseudogene TRBV3-2) to TRBJ1-2; D gene uncertain. The germline V gene encodes CDR1 LGHDT and CDR2 YNNKEL (reference sequence). This CDR3 has 11 amino acids. V was shortened by 4 bases and J by 13 bases, with 13 bases between the two germline ends.

J is TRBJ1-6 and V is TRBV2; D unclear. V gave up 3 bases and J gave up 0 bases, with 6 bases separating them. The CDR3 is made up of 15 amino acids. Looked up from germline, CDR1 is SNHLY and CDR2 is FYNNEI. The CDR3 protein is CASSEESSYNSPLHF. DNA for the CDR3: TGTGCCAGCAGTGAGGAGAGCTCCTATAATTCACCCCTCCACTTT. The complete variable domain, with remaining parts taken from reference TRBV2 and TRBJ1-6, reads EPEVTQTPSHQVTQMGQEVILRCVPISNHLYFYWYRQILGQKVEFLVSFYNNEISEKSEIFDDQFSVERPDGSNFTLKIRSTKLEDSAMYFCASSEESSYNSPLHFGNGTRLTVT.